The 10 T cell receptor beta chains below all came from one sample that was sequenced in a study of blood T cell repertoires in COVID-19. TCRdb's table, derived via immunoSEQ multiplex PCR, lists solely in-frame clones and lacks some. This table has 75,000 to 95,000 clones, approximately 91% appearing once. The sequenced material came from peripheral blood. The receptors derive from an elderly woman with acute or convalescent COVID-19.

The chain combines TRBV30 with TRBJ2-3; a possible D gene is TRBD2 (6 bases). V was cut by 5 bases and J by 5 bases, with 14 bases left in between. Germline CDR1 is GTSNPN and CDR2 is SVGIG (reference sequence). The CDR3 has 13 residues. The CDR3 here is CAWYAGSGDTQYF. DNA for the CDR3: TGTGCCTGGTACGCCGGGAGTGGAGATACGCAGTATTTT.

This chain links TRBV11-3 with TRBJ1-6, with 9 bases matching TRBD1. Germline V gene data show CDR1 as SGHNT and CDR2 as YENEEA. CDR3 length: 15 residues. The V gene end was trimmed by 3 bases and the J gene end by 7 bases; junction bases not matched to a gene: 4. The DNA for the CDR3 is TGTGCCAGCAGCTTGGGACAGGGCACAAATTCACCCCTCCACTTT. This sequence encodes CASSLGQGTNSPLHF.

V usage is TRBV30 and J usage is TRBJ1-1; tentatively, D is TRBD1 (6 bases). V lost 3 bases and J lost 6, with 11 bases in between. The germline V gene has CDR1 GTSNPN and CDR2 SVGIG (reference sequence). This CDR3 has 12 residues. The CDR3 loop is CAWSQGIAEAFF. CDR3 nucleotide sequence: TGTGCCTGGAGCCAGGGGATCGCTGAAGCTTTCTTT.

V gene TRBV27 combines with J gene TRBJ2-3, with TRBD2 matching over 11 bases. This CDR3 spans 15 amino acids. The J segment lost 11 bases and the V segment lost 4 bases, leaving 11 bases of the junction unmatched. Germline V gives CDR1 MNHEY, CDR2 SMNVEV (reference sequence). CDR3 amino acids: CASSSLAGGLGEQYF. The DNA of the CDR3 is TGTGCCAGCAGTTCCCTAGCGGGAGGTCTAGGGGAGCAGTATTTT.

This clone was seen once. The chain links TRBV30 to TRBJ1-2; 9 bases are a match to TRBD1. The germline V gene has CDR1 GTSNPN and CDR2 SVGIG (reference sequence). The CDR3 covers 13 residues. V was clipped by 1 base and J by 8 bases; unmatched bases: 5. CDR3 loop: CAWSGQGDGGYTF. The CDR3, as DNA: TGTGCCTGGAGTGGACAGGGGGACGGCGGCTACACCTTC.

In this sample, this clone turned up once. This chain's CDR3 is CSIDRGGRSEAFF. Written as DNA, the CDR3 is TGCAGCATCGACAGGGGAGGACGTAGTGAAGCTTTCTTT. The J gene is TRBJ1-1, the V gene TRBV29-1; 8 bases line up with TRBD1. Germline-derived CDR1 and CDR2 are SQVTM and ANQGSEA. The CDR3 is 13 residues long. The V gene end was trimmed by 8 bases and the J gene end by 7 bases; junction bases not matched to a gene: 12.

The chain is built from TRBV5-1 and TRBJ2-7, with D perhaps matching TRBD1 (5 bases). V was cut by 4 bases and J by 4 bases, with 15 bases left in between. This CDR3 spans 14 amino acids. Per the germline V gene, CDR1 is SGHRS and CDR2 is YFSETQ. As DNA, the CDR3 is TGCGCCAGCAGCCATACAGGTCTGAGGTACGAGCAGTACTTC. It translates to CASSHTGLRYEQYF. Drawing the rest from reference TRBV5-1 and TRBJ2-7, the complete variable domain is KAGVTQTPRYLIKTRGQQVTLSCSPISGHRSVSWYQQTPGQGLQFLFEYFSETQRNKGNFPGRFSGRQFSNSRSEMNVSTLELGDSALYLCASSHTGLRYEQYFGPGTRLTVT.

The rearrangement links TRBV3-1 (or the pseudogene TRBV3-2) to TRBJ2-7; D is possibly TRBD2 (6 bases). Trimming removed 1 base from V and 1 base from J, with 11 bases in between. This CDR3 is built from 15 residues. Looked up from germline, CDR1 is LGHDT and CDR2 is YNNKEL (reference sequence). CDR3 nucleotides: TGTGCCAGCAGCCAAGCCCTTAGCGGATCCTACGAGCAGTACTTC. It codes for CASSQALSGSYEQYF.

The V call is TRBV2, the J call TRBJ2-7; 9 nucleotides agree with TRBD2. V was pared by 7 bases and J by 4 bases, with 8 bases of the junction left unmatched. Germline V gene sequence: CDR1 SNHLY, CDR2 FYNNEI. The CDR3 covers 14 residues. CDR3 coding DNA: TGTGCCAGCATGTTGGGACTAGCTCCTTACGAGCAGTACTTC. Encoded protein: CASMLGLAPYEQYF.

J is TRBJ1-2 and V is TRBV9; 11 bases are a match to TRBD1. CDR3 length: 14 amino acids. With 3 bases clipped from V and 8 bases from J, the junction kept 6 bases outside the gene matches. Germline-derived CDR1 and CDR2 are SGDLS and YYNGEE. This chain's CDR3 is CASSAGTGGRGYTF. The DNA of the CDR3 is TGTGCCAGCAGCGCTGGGACAGGGGGTAGGGGCTACACCTTC.